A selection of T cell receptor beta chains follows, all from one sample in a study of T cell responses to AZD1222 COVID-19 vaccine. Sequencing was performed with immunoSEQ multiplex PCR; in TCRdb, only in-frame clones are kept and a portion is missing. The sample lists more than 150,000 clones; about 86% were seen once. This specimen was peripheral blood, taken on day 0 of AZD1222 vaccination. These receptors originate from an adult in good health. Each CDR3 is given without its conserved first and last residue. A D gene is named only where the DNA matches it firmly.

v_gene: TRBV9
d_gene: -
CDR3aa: ASSVSGGEQY

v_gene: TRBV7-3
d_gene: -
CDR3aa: ASSSSYRADEQF

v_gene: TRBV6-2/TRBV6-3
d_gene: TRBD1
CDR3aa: ASSQDRGMATGELF

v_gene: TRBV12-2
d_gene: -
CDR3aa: ASRPGQVRSSYNEQF

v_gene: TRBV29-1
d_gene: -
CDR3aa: CVDSSTDTQY

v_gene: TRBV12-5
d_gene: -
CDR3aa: ASGLTGVGYT

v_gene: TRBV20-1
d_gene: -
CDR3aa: SAKQNTEAF

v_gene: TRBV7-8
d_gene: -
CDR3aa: ASSLVGGSGNTIY

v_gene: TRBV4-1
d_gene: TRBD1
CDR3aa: ASSGTEDYGYT

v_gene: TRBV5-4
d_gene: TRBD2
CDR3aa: ASSLPGGTNTGELF

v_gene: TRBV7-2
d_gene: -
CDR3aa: ASSSRTENTDTQY

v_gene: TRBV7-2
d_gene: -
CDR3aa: ASSPGSGQASYEQY

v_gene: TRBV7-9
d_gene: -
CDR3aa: ASSLGRGLSNYGYT

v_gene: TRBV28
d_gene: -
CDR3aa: ASSGHARV

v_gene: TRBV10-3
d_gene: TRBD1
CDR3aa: AISESRGTAEEQY

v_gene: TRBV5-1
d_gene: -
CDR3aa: ASSLAVTPGELF

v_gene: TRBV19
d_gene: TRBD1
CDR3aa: ASSTITGGTEAF

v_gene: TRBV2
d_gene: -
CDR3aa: ASSEGQRNQPQH

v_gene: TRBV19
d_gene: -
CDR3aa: ASNMEGMDEKLF

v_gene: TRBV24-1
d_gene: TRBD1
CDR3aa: ATSAAGQGRGNEQF

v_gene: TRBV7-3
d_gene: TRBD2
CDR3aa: ASSLSGGSHNEQF

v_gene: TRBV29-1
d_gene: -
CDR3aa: SVGGRTGGYT

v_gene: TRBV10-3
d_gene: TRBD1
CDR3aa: ATGTDGSGANVLT

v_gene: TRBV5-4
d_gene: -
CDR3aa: ASSLTGIRSYGYT

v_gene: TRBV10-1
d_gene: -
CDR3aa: ASSDRRSDGYT

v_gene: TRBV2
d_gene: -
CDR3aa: ASSVREQY

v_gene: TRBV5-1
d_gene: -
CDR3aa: ASSLGQMDTQY

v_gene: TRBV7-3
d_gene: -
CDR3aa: ASSSSGGGETQY

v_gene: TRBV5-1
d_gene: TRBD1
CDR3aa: ASSLGQGANQPQH

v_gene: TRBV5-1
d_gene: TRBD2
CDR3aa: ASSPSGNNEQF

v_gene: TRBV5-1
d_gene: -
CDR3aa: ASSLAEFSTDTQY

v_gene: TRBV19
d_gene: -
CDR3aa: ASSIASSGANVLT

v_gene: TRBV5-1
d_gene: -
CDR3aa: ASSSEDRIAEAF

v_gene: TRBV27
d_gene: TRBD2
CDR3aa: ASSLSGGVNTGELF

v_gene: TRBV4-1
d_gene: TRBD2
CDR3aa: ASSQDTSGSWREQY

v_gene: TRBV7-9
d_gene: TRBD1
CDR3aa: ASSARDRADEQY

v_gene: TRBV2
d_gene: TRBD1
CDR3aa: ASSGQGTPLYEQY

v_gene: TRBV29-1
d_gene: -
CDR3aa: SAQLLNAYEQY

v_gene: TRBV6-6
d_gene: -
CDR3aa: ASSLGSSGDEQY

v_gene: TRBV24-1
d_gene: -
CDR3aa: ATSDSGHLKAF

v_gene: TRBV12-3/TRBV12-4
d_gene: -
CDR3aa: ASSTGFTGYT

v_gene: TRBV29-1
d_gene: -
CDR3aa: SVGQSRGTEAF

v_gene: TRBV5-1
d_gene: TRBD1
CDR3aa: ASTRDRGGEQY

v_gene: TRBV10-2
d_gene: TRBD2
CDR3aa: ASSEGRGGSYEQY

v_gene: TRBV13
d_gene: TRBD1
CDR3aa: ASSAGGNEQF

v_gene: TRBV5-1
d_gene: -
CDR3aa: ASSPGRGTYEQY

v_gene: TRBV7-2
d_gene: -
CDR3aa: ASSLSQDNYGYT

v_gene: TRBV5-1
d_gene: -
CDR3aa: ASSGQGGNYGYT

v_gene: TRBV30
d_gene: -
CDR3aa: AWSAQTGGYT

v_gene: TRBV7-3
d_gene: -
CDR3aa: ASSLGLQNTEAF

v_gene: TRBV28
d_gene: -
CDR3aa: ASRPIRDVYGYT

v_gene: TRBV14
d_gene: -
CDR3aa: ASSQLGGYYGYT

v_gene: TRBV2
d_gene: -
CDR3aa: ASNVGNQPQH

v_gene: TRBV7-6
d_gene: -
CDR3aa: ASSLESGTNYEQY

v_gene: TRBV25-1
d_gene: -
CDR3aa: ASSEPQGGINTEAF

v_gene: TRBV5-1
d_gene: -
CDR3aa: ASSLYGGNQPQH

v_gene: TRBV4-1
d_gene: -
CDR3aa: ASSQEGIRGTDTQY